The 11 T cell receptor beta chains given below trace back to one sample, sequenced in a study of T cell responses to AZD1222 COVID-19 vaccine. Sequencing was performed with immunoSEQ multiplex PCR; in TCRdb, only in-frame clones are kept and a portion is missing. This sample yields some 120,000 clones, of which approximately 85% are seen a single time; more than 3% belongs to the top ten. The sequencing used peripheral blood, collected on day 0 of MenACWY control vaccination. The source of these receptors is an adult in good health.

The V gene is TRBV3-1 (or the pseudogene TRBV3-2), the J gene TRBJ2-3; TRBD1 agrees at 11 bases. The germline CDR1 and CDR2 sequences are LGHDT and YNNKEL (reference sequence). The CDR3 sequence is 15 residues long. The V gene end was trimmed by 4 bases and the J gene end by 3 bases; junction bases not matched to a gene: 3. The CDR3 region has the DNA TGTGCCAGCAGCCCGGACAGGGGGCGGACAGATACGCAGTATTTT. Protein: CASSPDRGRTDTQYF.

The rearrangement joins TRBV5-3 to TRBJ1-6; tentative D call: TRBD1 (5 bases). TRBV5-3 is known as an ORF, though its function is uncertain. The CDR3 consists of 14 residues. The V gene lost 5 bases and the J gene lost 8 bases, with 14 bases spanning the gap. For the CDR3, the DNA is TGTGCCAGAAGTGGGGGAGGAACGCATTCACCCCTCCACTTT. Translated: CARSGGGTHSPLHF.

The chain employs TRBV19 and TRBJ1-5, with 8 nucleotides matching TRBD1. Trimming at V came to 4 bases and at J to 2 bases, leaving 7 bases not matched to a gene. Germline lookup yields CDR1 LNHDA and CDR2 SQIVND (reference sequence). The CDR3 extends over 16 amino acids. The CDR3 reads CASSNSDREGNQPQHF. The CDR3, as DNA: TGTGCCAGTAGTAATTCGGACAGGGAGGGCAATCAGCCCCAGCATTTT.

This clone appeared a single time. This chain joins TRBV5-4 and TRBJ2-7; TRBD2 agrees at 9 bases. Per the germline V gene, CDR1 is SGHNT and CDR2 is YYREEE (reference sequence). The CDR3 sequence is 15 residues long. The V segment lost 4 bases and the J segment 3 bases; nucleotides outside the gene matches: 8. In DNA form, the CDR3 reads TGTGCCAGCAGCCGTGGACCTAGCGGGGACTACGAGCAGTACTTC. Translating gives CASSRGPSGDYEQYF.

The rearrangement links TRBV5-1 to TRBJ1-3, with TRBD1 identical over 9 bases. Looked up from germline, CDR1 is SGHRS and CDR2 is YFSETQ. The CDR3 runs 15 residues. V shed 4 bases, J shed 2 bases, and the junction held 4 bases outside the gene matches. The CDR3, as DNA: TGCGCCAGCAGCCCCGGACAGGGGACTGGAAACACCATATATTTT. Translation gives CASSPGQGTGNTIYF. Drawing the rest from reference TRBV5-1 and TRBJ1-3, the complete variable domain is KAGVTQTPRYLIKTRGQQVTLSCSPISGHRSVSWYQQTPGQGLQFLFEYFSETQRNKGNFPGRFSGRQFSNSRSEMNVSTLELGDSALYLCASSPGQGTGNTIYFGEGSWLTVV.

The V gene is TRBV29-1, the J gene TRBJ2-3; 9 bases are a match to TRBD2. Germline V gene lookup returns CDR1 SQVTM and CDR2 ANQGSEA. The CDR3 is 15 amino acids. The V gene end was trimmed by 1 base and the J gene end by 8 bases; junction bases not matched to a gene: 10. The CDR3 sequence: CSVEGSSGVAGTQYF. The CDR3 DNA follows: TGCAGCGTTGAAGGGTCTAGCGGGGTGGCGGGTACGCAGTATTTT.

This chain connects TRBV5-1 to TRBJ2-3; unclear D gene. CDR3 length: 14 residues. V was clipped by 0 bases and J by 0 bases, with 5 bases between them. Germline V gives CDR1 SGHRS, CDR2 YFSETQ. CDR3 residues: CASSLDASTDTQYF. DNA for the CDR3: TGCGCCAGCAGCTTGGACGCTAGCACAGATACGCAGTATTTT.

The chain recombines TRBV5-6 with TRBJ1-4, with TRBD1 matching over 8 bases. V lost 3 bases and J lost 3; bases outside the gene matches: 7. Germline assignment: CDR1 SGHDT and CDR2 YYEEEE. The CDR3 length is 16 residues. In DNA form, the CDR3 reads TGTGCCAGCAGCTCCACAGACAGGGGACCTAATGAAAAACTGTTTTTT. The encoded protein is CASSSTDRGPNEKLFF.

The genes are TRBV19 and TRBJ2-3; the D call may be TRBD1 or TRBD2 (5 bases each). The CDR3 runs 16 residues. With 7 bases removed from V and 3 bases from J, the gap between germline ends came to 20 bases. Per germline, CDR1 LNHDA and CDR2 SQIVND (reference sequence). This CDR3 reads CASTATGRLWTDTQYF. The CDR3 region has the DNA TGTGCCAGTACCGCCACGGGGCGGTTGTGGACAGATACGCAGTATTTT.

The rearrangement uses TRBV25-1 and TRBJ2-1, with 9 bases lining up with TRBD2. There are 14 residues in the CDR3. The germline V gene encodes CDR1 MGHDK and CDR2 SYGVNS. J was trimmed by 8 bases and V by 8 bases; bases with no gene match: 10. The CDR3 DNA is TGTGCCAGCTCTCTAGCGGGGTATGGATATGAGCAGTTCTTC. This sequence encodes CASSLAGYGYEQFF. Together with reference TRBV25-1 and TRBJ2-1, the CDR3 gives the full variable domain: EADIYQTPRYLVIGTGKKITLECSQTMGHDKMYWYQQDPGMELHLIHYSYGVNSTEKGDLSSESTVSRIRTEHFPLTLESARPSHTSQYLCASSLAGYGYEQFFGPGTRLTVL.

V usage is TRBV6-2 or TRBV6-3 and J usage is TRBJ1-2, with a tentative D call TRBD1 (5 bases). Germline lookup yields CDR1 MNHEY and CDR2 SVGEGT. CDR3 size: 17 residues. Trimming took 7 bases from V and 8 from J, leaving 29 bases between them. DNA for the CDR3: TGTGCCAGCATTTCCTCTTCGGCCAGCAGAGGATGGGGCGGCTACACCTTC. Translation gives CASISSSASRGWGGYTF.